This T cell receptor beta chain comes out of a study of blood T cell repertoires in COVID-19. For the study at large: In each case, the material was cDNA or gDNA derived from T cells, B-cell-depleted T cells, or PBMCs.

This clone came up once. Authors' processing steps: From reference gene primer amplification, estimates of nucleated cell counts were derived. Clones were sequenced by immunoSEQ multiplex PCR, and TCRdb holds only the in-frame ones, with some missing. The DNA gave D and trimming, while V, J and clone size come from that table. Of 130,000 to 150,000 clones in the sample, around 80% were seen once. Material for sequencing was peripheral blood. This receptor was identified in a man aged 55 to 69 with active or convalescent COVID-19.

As DNA, the CDR3 is TGTGCCGGCCGGGGGGAGCCTTACACTGAAGCTTTCTTT. Protein product: CAGRGEPYTEAFF. The chain employs TRBV10-3 and TRBJ1-1; TRBD1 might be the D (5 bases). The CDR3 has 13 amino acids. The V and J ends lost 11 bases and 3 bases respectively, with 16 bases between them. From germline, CDR1 is ENHRY and CDR2 SYGVKD.